This T cell receptor (beta chain) was found in a study of blood T cell repertoires in COVID-19. V was trimmed by 3 bases and J by 6 bases, leaving 11 bases between them. The germline V gene has CDR1 SEHNR and CDR2 FQNEAQ (reference sequence). This CDR3 is 13 amino acids long. Sequenced by immunoSEQ multiplex PCR; TCRdb stores in-frame clones only, minus some. The data contain a few hundred thousand clones, 80% to 85% of them singletons. The sequence was collected from a man between 50 and 59 years old who had recovered from COVID-19. The V gene is TRBV7-9, the J gene TRBJ1-1; no clear D gene. The sample taken for sequencing was PBMCs or T cells enriched from blood (not recorded which). The CDR3 DNA follows: TGTGCCAGCAGCTTTGACGGGGTAGCTGAAGCTTTCTTT. Its protein product is CASSFDGVAEAFF.